This entry features one T cell receptor (beta chain) sequence. Antigen: not known. Primed by a sample-barcoded 5' primer and a J-beta primer mix, a second PCR proceeded for 7 to 11 cycles. Unique molecular identifiers of 12 random nucleotides labeled each cDNA. TCRdb itself ran the 5' RACE reads through MiXCR, one entry per CDR3 protein. Among 700,000 or so distinct CDR3 sequences listed, around 38% were seen once. These data belong to a study of blood T cells in healthy people across ages. Study-level points and caveats: For the donors, CMV status was unknown and possibly confounded expanded clonotype changes.

The germline CDR1 and CDR2 sequences are ENHRY and SYGVKD. Trimming left V 4 bases short and J 5 bases short, with 14 bases between. The CDR3 runs 14 residues. Donors each provided around 9 milliliters of peripheral blood. Extraction of total RNA produced a minimum of 5 micrograms from each sample. The TCR comes from a man aged 80 or over in good health. Material: blood. The V gene is TRBV10-3, the J gene TRBJ2-5; the D call may be TRBD1 or TRBD2 (6 bases each). The CDR3 protein is CAISGGAGEETQYF. The CDR3 coding sequence is TGTGCCATCAGTGGGGGGGCAGGAGAGGAGACCCAGTACTTC.